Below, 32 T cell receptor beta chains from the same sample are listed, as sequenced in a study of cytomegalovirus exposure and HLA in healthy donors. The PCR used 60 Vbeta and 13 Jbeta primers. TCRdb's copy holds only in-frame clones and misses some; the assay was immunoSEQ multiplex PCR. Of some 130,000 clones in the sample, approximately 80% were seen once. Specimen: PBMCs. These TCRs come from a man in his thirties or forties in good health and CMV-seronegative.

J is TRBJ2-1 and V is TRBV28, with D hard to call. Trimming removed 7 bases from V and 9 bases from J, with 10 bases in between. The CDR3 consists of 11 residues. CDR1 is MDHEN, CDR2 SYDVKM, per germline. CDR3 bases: TGTGCCAGCATTAGCCTTGGTGAGCAGTTCTTC. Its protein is CASISLGEQFF.

CDR3 sequence: CASNQGNRGNGAAFF. DNA of the CDR3: TGTGCCAGCAACCAAGGCAACAGGGGAAACGGGGCGGCTTTCTTT. The chain has TRBV6-6 and TRBJ1-1; 7 bases fit TRBD1. Trimming at V came to 7 bases and at J to 11 bases, leaving 19 bases not matched to a gene. The CDR3 sequence is 15 residues long. Germline CDR1 is MNHNY and CDR2 is SVGAGI (reference sequence).

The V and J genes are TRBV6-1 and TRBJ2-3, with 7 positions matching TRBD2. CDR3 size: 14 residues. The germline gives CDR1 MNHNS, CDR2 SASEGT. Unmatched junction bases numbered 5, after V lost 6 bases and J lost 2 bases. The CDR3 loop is CASRERGPTDTQYF. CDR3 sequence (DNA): TGTGCCAGCAGGGAGCGGGGCCCCACAGATACGCAGTATTTT.

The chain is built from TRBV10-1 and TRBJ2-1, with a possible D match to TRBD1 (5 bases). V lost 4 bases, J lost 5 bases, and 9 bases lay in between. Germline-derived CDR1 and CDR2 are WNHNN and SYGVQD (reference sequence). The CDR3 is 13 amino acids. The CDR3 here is CASSGGSHNEQFF. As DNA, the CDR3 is TGCGCCAGCAGTGGGGGCAGCCACAATGAGCAGTTCTTC.

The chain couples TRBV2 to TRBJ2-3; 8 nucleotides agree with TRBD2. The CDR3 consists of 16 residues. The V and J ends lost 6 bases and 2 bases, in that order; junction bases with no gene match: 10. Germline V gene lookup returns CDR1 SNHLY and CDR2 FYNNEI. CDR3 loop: CASRGLEVRLTDTQYF. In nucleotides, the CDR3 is TGTGCCAGCAGGGGACTAGAGGTTAGGCTCACAGATACGCAGTATTTT.

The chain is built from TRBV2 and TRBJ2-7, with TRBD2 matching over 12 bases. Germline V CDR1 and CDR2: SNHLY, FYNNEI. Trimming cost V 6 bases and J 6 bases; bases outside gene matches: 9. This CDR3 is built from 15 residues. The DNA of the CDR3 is TGTGCCAGCAGATTACGACTAGCGGGAGTCAGCGAGCAGTACTTC. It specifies CASRLRLAGVSEQYF. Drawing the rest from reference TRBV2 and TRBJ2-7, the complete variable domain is EPEVTQTPSHQVTQMGQEVILRCVPISNHLYFYWYRQILGQKVEFLVSFYNNEISEKSEIFDDQFSVERPDGSNFTLKIRSTKLEDSAMYFCASRLRLAGVSEQYFGPGTRLTVT.

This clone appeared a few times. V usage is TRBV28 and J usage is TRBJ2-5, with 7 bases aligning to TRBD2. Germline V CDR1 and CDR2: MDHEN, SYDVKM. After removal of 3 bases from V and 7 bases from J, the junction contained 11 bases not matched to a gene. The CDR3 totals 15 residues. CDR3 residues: CASSFLEPGGGTQYF. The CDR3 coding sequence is TGTGCCAGCAGTTTTCTGGAGCCGGGGGGTGGGACCCAGTACTTC. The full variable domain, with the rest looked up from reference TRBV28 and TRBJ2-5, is DVKVTQSSRYLVKRTGEKVFLECVQDMDHENMFWYRQDPGLGLRLIYFSYDVKMKEKGDIPEGYSVSREKKERFSLILESASTNQTSMYLCASSFLEPGGGTQYFGPGTRLLVL.

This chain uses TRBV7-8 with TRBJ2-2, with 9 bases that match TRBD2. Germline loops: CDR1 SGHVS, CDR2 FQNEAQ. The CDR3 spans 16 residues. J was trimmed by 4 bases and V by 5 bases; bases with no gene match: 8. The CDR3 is CASSLDSGSVTGELFF. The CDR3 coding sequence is TGTGCCAGCAGCCTCGATAGCGGGAGCGTCACCGGGGAGCTGTTTTTT.

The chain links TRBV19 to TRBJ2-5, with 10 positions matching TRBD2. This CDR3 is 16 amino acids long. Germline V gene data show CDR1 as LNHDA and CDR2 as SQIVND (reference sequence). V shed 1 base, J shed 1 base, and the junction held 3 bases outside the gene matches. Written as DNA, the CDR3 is TGTGCCAGTAGTATAGGGACTAGCGGACTCCAAGAGACCCAGTACTTC. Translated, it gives CASSIGTSGLQETQYF.

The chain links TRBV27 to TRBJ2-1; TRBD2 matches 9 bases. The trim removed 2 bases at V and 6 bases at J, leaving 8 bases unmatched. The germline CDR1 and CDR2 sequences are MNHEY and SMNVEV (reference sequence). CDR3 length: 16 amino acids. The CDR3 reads CASSLRSGRYPNEQFF. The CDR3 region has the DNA TGTGCCAGCAGTTTACGTAGCGGGAGATACCCCAATGAGCAGTTCTTC.

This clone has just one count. CDR3: CASSPTQGSTEAFF. CDR3 sequence (DNA): TGTGCCAGCTCACCAACCCAGGGTAGCACTGAAGCTTTCTTT. This chain joins TRBV18 and TRBJ1-1, with D tentatively TRBD1 (5 bases). This CDR3 has 14 residues. Germline CDR1 is KGHSH and CDR2 is LQKENI. The germline V and J ends were trimmed by 2 bases and 4 bases, with 11 bases remaining between them.

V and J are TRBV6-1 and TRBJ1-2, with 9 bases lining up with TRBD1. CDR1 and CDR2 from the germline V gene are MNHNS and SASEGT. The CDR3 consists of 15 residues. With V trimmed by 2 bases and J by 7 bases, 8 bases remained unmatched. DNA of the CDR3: TGTGCCAGCAGTGAATCAACAGGGGGCCCTCTTGGCTACACCTTC. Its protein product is CASSESTGGPLGYTF.

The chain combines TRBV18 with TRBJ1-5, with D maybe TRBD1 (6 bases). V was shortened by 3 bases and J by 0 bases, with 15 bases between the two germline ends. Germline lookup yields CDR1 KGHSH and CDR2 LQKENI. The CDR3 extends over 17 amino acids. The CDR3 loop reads CASSPWTDPNSNQPQHF. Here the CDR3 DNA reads TGTGCCAGCTCACCTTGGACAGACCCAAATAGCAATCAGCCCCAGCATTTT.

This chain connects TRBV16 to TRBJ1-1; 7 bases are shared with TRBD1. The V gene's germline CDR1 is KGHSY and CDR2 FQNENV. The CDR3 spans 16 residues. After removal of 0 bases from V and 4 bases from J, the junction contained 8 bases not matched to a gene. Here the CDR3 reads CASSQSRQGRGTEAFF. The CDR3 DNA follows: TGTGCCAGCAGCCAATCACGACAGGGCCGTGGCACTGAAGCTTTCTTT.

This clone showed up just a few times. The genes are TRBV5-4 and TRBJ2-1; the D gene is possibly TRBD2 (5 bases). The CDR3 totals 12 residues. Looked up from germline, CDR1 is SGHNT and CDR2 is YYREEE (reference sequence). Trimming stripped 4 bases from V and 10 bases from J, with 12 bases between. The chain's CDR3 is CASSLPSGEQFF. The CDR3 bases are TGTGCCAGCAGCCTCCCAAGCGGAGAGCAGTTCTTC.

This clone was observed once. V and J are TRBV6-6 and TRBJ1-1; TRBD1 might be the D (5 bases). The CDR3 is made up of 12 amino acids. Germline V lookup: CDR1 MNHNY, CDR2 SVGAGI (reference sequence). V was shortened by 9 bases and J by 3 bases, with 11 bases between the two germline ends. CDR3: CASSTAHTEAFF. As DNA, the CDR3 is TGTGCCAGTTCGACAGCGCACACTGAAGCTTTCTTT.

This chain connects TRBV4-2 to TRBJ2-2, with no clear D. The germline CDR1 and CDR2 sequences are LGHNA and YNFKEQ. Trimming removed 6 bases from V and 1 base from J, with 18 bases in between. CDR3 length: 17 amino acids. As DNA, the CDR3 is TGTGCCAGCAGTTATGAAGGTCAGCGCGGGAACACCGGGGAGCTGTTTTTT. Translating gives CASSYEGQRGNTGELFF.

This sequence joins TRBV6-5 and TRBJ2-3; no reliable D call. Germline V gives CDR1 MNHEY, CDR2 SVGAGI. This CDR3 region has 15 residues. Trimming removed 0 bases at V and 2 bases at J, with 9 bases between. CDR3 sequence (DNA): TGTGCCAGCAGTTACTCTGGCAGGTTCACAGATACGCAGTATTTT. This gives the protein CASSYSGRFTDTQYF.

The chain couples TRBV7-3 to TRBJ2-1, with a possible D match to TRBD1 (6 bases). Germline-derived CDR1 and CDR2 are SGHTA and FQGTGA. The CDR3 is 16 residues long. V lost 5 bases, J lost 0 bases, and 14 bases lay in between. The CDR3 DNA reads TGTGCCAGCAGCCCCCGGCCACAGGGCTCCTACAATGAGCAGTTCTTC. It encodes CASSPRPQGSYNEQFF.

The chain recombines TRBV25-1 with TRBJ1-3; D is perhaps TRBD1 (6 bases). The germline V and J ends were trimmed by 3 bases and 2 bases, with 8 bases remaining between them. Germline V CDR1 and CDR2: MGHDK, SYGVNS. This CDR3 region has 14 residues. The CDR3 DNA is TGTGCCAGCAGTGACAGGGGAGCTGGAAACACCATATATTTT. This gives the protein CASSDRGAGNTIYF.

The CDR3 nucleotides read TGCGCCAGCAGGGCCGGGACAGGGGGCCTTAGCTATGGCTACACCTTC. This codes for CASRAGTGGLSYGYTF. This chain joins TRBV4-1 and TRBJ1-2; the match to TRBD1 covers 12 bases. The junction had 9 bases not matched to a gene; V was cut back by 6 bases and J by 4 bases. Per the germline V gene, CDR1 is MGHRA and CDR2 is YSYEKL. CDR3 size: 16 residues.

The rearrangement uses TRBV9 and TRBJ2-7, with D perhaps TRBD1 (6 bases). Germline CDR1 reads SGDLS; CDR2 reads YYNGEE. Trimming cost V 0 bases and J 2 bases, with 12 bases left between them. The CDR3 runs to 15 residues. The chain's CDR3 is CASSVATGLAYEQYF. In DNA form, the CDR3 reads TGTGCCAGCAGCGTAGCTACAGGGCTGGCCTACGAGCAGTACTTC.

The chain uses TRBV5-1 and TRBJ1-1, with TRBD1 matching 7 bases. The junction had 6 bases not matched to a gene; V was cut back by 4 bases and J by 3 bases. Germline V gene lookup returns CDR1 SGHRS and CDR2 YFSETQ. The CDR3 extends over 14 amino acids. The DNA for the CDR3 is TGCGCCAGCAGCCTGACAGGGTACGACACTGAAGCTTTCTTT. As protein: CASSLTGYDTEAFF. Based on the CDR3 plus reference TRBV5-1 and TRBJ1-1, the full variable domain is KAGVTQTPRYLIKTRGQQVTLSCSPISGHRSVSWYQQTPGQGLQFLFEYFSETQRNKGNFPGRFSGRQFSNSRSEMNVSTLELGDSALYLCASSLTGYDTEAFFGQGTRLTVV.

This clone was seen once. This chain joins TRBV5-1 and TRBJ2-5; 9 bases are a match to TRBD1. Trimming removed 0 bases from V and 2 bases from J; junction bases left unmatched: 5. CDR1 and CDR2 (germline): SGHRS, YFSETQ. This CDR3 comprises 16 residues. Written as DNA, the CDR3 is TGCGCCAGCAGCTTGGACGGGACAGGGAAACAAGAGACCCAGTACTTC. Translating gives CASSLDGTGKQETQYF.

DNA for the CDR3: TGTGCCAGCAGTTACTCGGTCGAAGGGGGCCTCTATGGCTACACCTTC. This sequence encodes CASSYSVEGGLYGYTF. This sequence joins TRBV6-5 and TRBJ1-2; 7 bases map to TRBD1. The CDR3 is 16 residues long. Germline V lookup: CDR1 MNHEY, CDR2 SVGAGI. Trimming at V came to 0 bases and at J to 4 bases, leaving 8 bases not matched to a gene.

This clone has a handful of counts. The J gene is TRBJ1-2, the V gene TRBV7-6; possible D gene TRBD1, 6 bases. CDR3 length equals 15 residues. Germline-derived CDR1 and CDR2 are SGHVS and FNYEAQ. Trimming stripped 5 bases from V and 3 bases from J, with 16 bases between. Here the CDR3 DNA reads TGTGCCAGCAGCCCCGGGACAAATCCCTACTATGGCTACACCTTC. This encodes CASSPGTNPYYGYTF.

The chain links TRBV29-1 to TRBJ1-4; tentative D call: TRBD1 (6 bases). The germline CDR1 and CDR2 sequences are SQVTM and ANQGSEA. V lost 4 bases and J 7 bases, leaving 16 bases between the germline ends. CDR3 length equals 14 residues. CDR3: CSVAGAGAREKLFF. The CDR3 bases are TGCAGCGTTGCGGGGGCGGGGGCGCGTGAAAAACTGTTTTTT.

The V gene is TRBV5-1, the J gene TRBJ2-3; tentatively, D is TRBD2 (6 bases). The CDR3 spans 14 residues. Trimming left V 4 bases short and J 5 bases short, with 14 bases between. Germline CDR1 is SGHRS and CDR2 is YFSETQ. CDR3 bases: TGCGCCAGCAGCACGGGAGTTTCTGGAGATACGCAGTATTTT. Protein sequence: CASSTGVSGDTQYF.

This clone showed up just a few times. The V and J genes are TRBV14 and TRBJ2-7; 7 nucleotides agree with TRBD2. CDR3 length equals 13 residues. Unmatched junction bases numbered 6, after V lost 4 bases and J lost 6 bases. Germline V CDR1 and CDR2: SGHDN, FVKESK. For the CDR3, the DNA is TGTGCCAGCAGCCGGGTCCCGGGAGGCGAGCAGTACTTC. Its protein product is CASSRVPGGEQYF.

CDR3 sequence: CASSSSKGGKGNEQFF. CDR3 in DNA: TGTGCCAGCAGCTCGAGTAAAGGGGGCAAGGGCAATGAGCAGTTCTTC. The chain couples TRBV11-3 to TRBJ2-1, with TRBD1 matching 7 bases. This CDR3 region has 16 residues. With V trimmed by 4 bases and J by 6 bases, 12 bases remained unmatched. Germline loops: CDR1 SGHNT, CDR2 YENEEA.

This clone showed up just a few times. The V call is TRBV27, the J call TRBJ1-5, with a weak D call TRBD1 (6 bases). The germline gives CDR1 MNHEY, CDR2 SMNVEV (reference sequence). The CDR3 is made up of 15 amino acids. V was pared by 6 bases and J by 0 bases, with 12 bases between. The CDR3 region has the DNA TGTGCCAGCAGCACGACAGGCACTAGCAATCAGCCCCAGCATTTT. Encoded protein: CASSTTGTSNQPQHF.

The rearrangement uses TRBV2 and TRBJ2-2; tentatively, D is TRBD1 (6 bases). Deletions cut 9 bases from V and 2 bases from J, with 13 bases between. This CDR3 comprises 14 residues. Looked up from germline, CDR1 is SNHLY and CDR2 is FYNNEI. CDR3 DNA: TGTGCCAGGAGAAAGGGACAAAACACCGGGGAGCTGTTTTTT. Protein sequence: CARRKGQNTGELFF.